This T cell receptor beta chain was sequenced in a study of blood T cell repertoires in COVID-19 (TCRdb year 2020). Turning to the overall study: Samples from collaborators originated in the United States, Italy and Spain and spanned both the acute and convalescent phases of COVID-19. The prospective study material was composed of cDNA or gDNA derived from T cells, B-cell-depleted T cells, or PBMCs. Where available, HLA class I and class II types were obtained from metadata supplied by the sample provider rather than from assay-based typing. A freely available public database, intended as a resource for researchers studying the immune response to SARS-CoV-2, is where the repertoires were released. Deeply sampled blood TCRbeta repertoires from subjects exposed to, actively infected with, or recovered from COVID-19 were included in the dataset. The samples were drawn from the first 160 participants of the ongoing ImmuneRACE study and from 950 to 1,500 subjects provided by 6 global collaborators. Sample metadata almost always included a de-identified subject ID, COVID-19 status, age in years and sex. The research as a whole found: How much clinical and demographic metadata was included differed by source and by participant, and the metadata was provided uncurated.

The CDR3 sequence holds 17 residues, the cysteine and phenylalanine included. Only the CDR3 DNA is retained, 51 bases long and in frame from the first base. For CDR1 and CDR2, the germline V gene (reference sequence) lists LNHDA and SQIVND. V is cut back by 3 bases and J by 6 bases, with 13 bases in the junction unmatched. Concerning this clone itself: Its antigen is currently not known. Base-call qualities are not available, and no considerably larger clone is one nucleotide away.

TCRbeta CDR3 regions were amplified from genomic DNA by means of the immunoSEQ Assay, a bias-controlled multiplex PCR. Turning to the authors' computational methods: The number of nucleated cells in each sample was estimated from the amplification of reference gene primers within the assay. Sequence reads were collapsed and filtered to measure the absolute abundance of every unique TCRbeta CDR3 rearrangement. For each sample, productive Simpson clonality was calculated as the square root of Simpson's diversity index across productive rearrangements. The immuneACCESS repertoire file appears here via TCRdb, limited to in-frame rearrangements. These files lack a portion of the clones; in checked studies, under half of the deficit traces to unresolved V genes, and the cause of the others is not known. V, J and clone size reflect that table, while D and trimming were determined from the DNA. Recorded for this sample are 200,000 to 250,000 clones; 85% of them occurred a single time. Jointly, the top ten make up under 20% of the sample.

In the prospective study, participants were about 18 to 95 years old, resided in fewer than 25 geographic areas of the United States, and were enrolled through a virtual design. In the prospective study, participants were assigned to cohorts based on the clinical history participants reported in a screening survey and a study questionnaire. ImmuneRACE Cohort 3 recovered participants were defined by two consecutive negative NP/OP PCR tests, healthcare professional clearance, or symptom resolution. Each participant in the prospective study had whole blood, serum and a nasopharyngeal or oropharyngeal swab collected by mobile phlebotomists. Participants in the prospective study had the option to provide additional blood draws and questionnaires over a 2-month period. Before DNA extraction, blood samples from the prospective study were shipped at room temperature or frozen.

The specimen sequenced was PBMCs or T cells enriched from blood (not recorded which). Recombination linked TRBV19 to TRBJ2-3, and 9 junctional nucleotides match TRBD1. The clonotype was recovered from a man between 40 and 49 years old who had recovered from COVID-19. At the DNA level, the sequence is TGTGCCAGTAGTATGCTACTGACAGGGGGTACCTTCGATACGCAGTATTTT. Its protein reads: CASSMLLTGGTFDTQYF.